This T cell receptor beta chain was identified during a study of blood T cell repertoires in COVID-19. Libraries were prepared by immunoSEQ multiplex PCR; TCRdb keeps only in-frame clonotypes and omits some of them. The sample holds approximately 150,000 clones, around 84% seen once. This CDR3 spans 14 amino acids. The V and J ends lost 2 bases and 2 bases respectively, with 8 bases between them. Germline V gives CDR1 SGHAT, CDR2 FQNNGV. The J gene is TRBJ2-3, the V gene TRBV11-2; D gene ambiguous. This receptor was identified in a woman aged 45-65 years with COVID-19, enrolled during active disease. Sequencing was performed on peripheral blood. The CDR3 DNA reads TGTGCCAGCAGCTTACTTAGTCACACAGATACGCAGTATTTT. The encoded protein is CASSLLSHTDTQYF.